The clone carrying this T cell receptor beta chain was observed once. This CDR3 region has 14 residues. Germline assignment: CDR1 SEHNR and CDR2 FQNEAQ (reference sequence). Deletions cut 5 bases from V and 12 bases from J, with 23 bases between. TCRdb's table, derived via immunoSEQ multiplex PCR, lists solely in-frame clones and lacks some. This table has over 90,000 clones, roughly 82% appearing once. These data are taken from a study of blood T cell repertoires in COVID-19. The chain links TRBV7-9 to TRBJ2-7; the D gene is possibly TRBD1 (5 bases). Material: peripheral blood. The sequence came from a human donor in a cohort sampled during active COVID-19. CDR3 DNA sequence: TGTGCCAGCAGCAACCCTCATGGGGCCCCCTTTCTGTACTTC. Translation gives CASSNPHGAPFLYF.